This TCR beta chain is from a study of blood T cells in healthy people across ages. Study-wide context: Using template switching, researchers captured about one barcoded beta molecule for each two T cells. Study-level results: The study found more naive CD4+ cells and higher diversity in long-lived than aged donors.

V was clipped by 4 bases and J by 8 bases; unmatched bases: 9. The CDR3 runs 16 residues. Per the germline V gene, CDR1 is LGHDT and CDR2 is YNNKEL (reference sequence). The table lists this clonotype with a count of one. Its cognate antigen is unknown. With a J-beta primer mix and a sample-barcoded 5' primer, a second PCR ran 7 to 11 cycles. Samples each returned at least 3 million CDR3-containing paired-end reads. TCRdb called the 5' RACE reads again in MiXCR, with one record for every CDR3 protein. The data hold about 2 million distinct CDR3 sequences, with around half observed a single time. This receptor was obtained from a woman in her thirties or forties in good health. The chain employs TRBV3-1 and TRBJ2-1; 12 bases line up with TRBD2. The specimen sequenced was blood. CDR3 nucleotides: TGTGCCAGCAGCCCCCGGACTAGCGGGGTTTTCGATGAGCAGTTCTTC. This translates into CASSPRTSGVFDEQFF.